This entry lists 9 T cell receptor beta chains sequenced from one sample in a study of T cells in Graves' hyperthyroidism and ophthalmopathy. There were TCR beta CDR3 regions amplified from RNA transcripts. The HTBI primer set was used in a first-round RT-PCR of the TCR CDR3. MiXCR, applied by TCRdb to the multiplex PCR reads, yields one record per CDR3 protein. The sample holds about 570,000 distinct CDR3 sequences, around 42% seen once. The sample taken for sequencing was peripheral blood or thyroid tissue (not recorded which). These receptors were taken from an adult woman with Graves' disease, either hyperthyroidism or ophthalmopathy (not recorded which).

In this sample, this clonotype turned up many times. The gene calls are TRBV5-1 and TRBJ1-2; no reliable D call. Trimming removed 5 bases at V and 4 bases at J, with 12 bases between. The germline gives CDR1 SGHRS, CDR2 YFSETQ. The CDR3 runs to 13 residues. Written as DNA, the CDR3 is TGCGCCAGCAGTTTACGTGAGGGCTATGGCTACACCTTC. Translation: CASSLREGYGYTF.

The table lists this clonotype with a count of one. With a much larger clone just one base away, this may be a read error. The chain has TRBV11-2 and TRBJ2-7; perhaps TRBD2 as D (5 bases). The CDR3 runs to 15 residues. The V end lost 4 bases, the J end lost 1 base, and 14 bases lay between the germline ends. Germline CDR1 is SGHAT and CDR2 is FQNNGV. The CDR3 region is CASSSLWRHSYEQYF. The CDR3 nucleotides read TGTGCCAGCAGCTCACTTTGGAGGCATTCCTACGAGCAGTACTTC. The complete variable domain, with remaining parts taken from reference TRBV11-2 and TRBJ2-7, reads EAGVAQSPRYKIIEKRQSVAFWCNPISGHATLYWYQQILGQGPKLLIQFQNNGVVDDSQLPKDRFSAERLKGVDSTLKIQPAKLEDSAVYLCASSSLWRHSYEQYFGPGTRLTVT.

The chain carries TRBV10-2 and TRBJ2-4; D gene unclear. CDR3 size: 13 residues. CDR1 is WSHSY, CDR2 SAAADI, per germline. Between the trimmed V and J ends, which lost 8 bases and 0 bases, there was a span of 8 bases. As DNA, the CDR3 is TGCGCCAGCGGTGGATTAGCCAAAAACATTCAGTACTTC. Translated: CASGGLAKNIQYF.

In this sample, this clonotype turned up many times. The CDR3 DNA sequence: TGCAGTGCTGGGGGGGGACAGGGGAGAAAACTGTTTTTT. It translates to CSAGGGQGRKLFF. This chain uses TRBV20-1 with TRBJ1-4; 10 bases match TRBD1. The V gene end was trimmed by 5 bases and the J gene end by 10 bases; junction bases not matched to a gene: 7. The CDR3 has 13 residues. The germline CDR1 and CDR2 sequences are DFQATT and SNEGSKA (reference sequence).

J is TRBJ1-5 and V is TRBV6-6; D gene uncertain. V lost 7 bases, J lost 2 bases, and 12 bases lay in between. Germline V lookup: CDR1 MNHNY, CDR2 SVGAGI (reference sequence). CDR3 length: 14 amino acids. The CDR3 nucleotides are TGTGCCAGCAAACATGCGGTTGGCAATCAGCCCCAGCATTTT. It specifies CASKHAVGNQPQHF.

In its sample, this clonotype was seen once. The chain carries TRBV15 and TRBJ1-5; the D is unclear. This CDR3 comprises 15 residues. The V gene's germline CDR1 is LNHNV and CDR2 YYDKDF (reference sequence). Trimming removed 0 bases at V and 2 bases at J, with 8 bases between. The CDR3 sequence is CATSRDHSGNQPQHF. CDR3 nucleotide sequence: TGTGCCACCAGCAGAGACCACAGTGGCAATCAGCCCCAGCATTTT.

Many counts were recorded for this clonotype. The chain employs TRBV7-3 and TRBJ2-2; D remains ambiguous. CDR3 length equals 15 residues. Germline CDR1 is SGHTA and CDR2 is FQGTGA. The V gene lost 7 bases and the J gene lost 4 bases, with 16 bases spanning the gap. The CDR3 DNA reads TGTGCCAGCAAAGTGGATGGCCTAGGCACCGGGGAGCTGTTTTTT. The encoded protein is CASKVDGLGTGELFF.

The V and J genes are TRBV7-8 and TRBJ1-5; D is unclear. Trimming removed 1 base at V and 2 bases at J, with 21 bases between. This CDR3 has 19 residues. CDR1 is SGHVS, CDR2 FQNEAQ, per germline. CDR3 loop: CASSLDGAGGLVGNQPQHF. The CDR3 DNA is TGTGCCAGCAGCTTAGATGGCGCTGGCGGTCTAGTCGGCAATCAGCCCCAGCATTTT.

This clonotype was recorded many times. The chain joins TRBV5-1 to TRBJ1-1; D is uncertain. This CDR3 contains 14 residues. Germline CDR1 is SGHRS and CDR2 is YFSETQ. V lost 4 bases to trimming and J lost 3 bases, with 13 bases between them. The CDR3 DNA is TGCGCCAGCAGCCACGACCAATCGTACACTGAAGCTTTCTTT. Its protein is CASSHDQSYTEAFF.